What follows are 18 T cell receptor beta chains derived from one specimen sequenced in a study of vaccination effects on CD4 cells after COVID-19. The data were produced by immunoSEQ multiplex PCR, yet TCRdb's version contains in-frame clones alone and is incomplete. The table lists tens of thousands of clones, approximately 72% of them singletons. Cells that had been cultured for approximately ten days were the source of isolated CD4+ T cells. No cognate antigen is known for these TCRs. The sample consisted of CD4+ T cells from PBMCs cultured without peptide, taken before COVID-19 vaccination. These receptors came from a human donor who had a prior SARS-CoV-2 infection.

The chain has TRBV3-1 (or the pseudogene TRBV3-2) and TRBJ1-2, with 8 bases fitting TRBD1. This CDR3 spans 20 amino acids. The V and J ends lost 0 bases and 0 bases, in that order; junction bases with no gene match: 15. Looked up from germline, CDR1 is LGHDT and CDR2 is YNNKEL (reference sequence). DNA for the CDR3: TGTGCCAGCAGCCAAGACCTCAAGGGGACAGGACTTACCCCTAACTATGGCTACACCTTC. Encoded protein: CASSQDLKGTGLTPNYGYTF.

The gene calls are TRBV18 and TRBJ2-1; 9 nucleotides align to TRBD2. This CDR3 comprises 16 residues. Germline CDR1 reads KGHSH; CDR2 reads LQKENI. With 3 bases clipped from V and 4 bases from J, the junction kept 7 bases outside the gene matches. CDR3 amino acids: CASSPMAGGNYNEQFF. In DNA, the CDR3 is TGTGCCAGCTCACCGATGGCGGGGGGGAATTACAATGAGCAGTTCTTC.

The chain is built from TRBV7-9 and TRBJ2-7; possibly TRBD1 for D (6 bases). Germline V lookup: CDR1 SEHNR, CDR2 FQNEAQ (reference sequence). This CDR3 is 14 amino acids long. V lost 1 base and J 9 bases, leaving 16 bases between the germline ends. The CDR3 region is CASSLEGHPIWQYF. The CDR3 DNA is TGTGCCAGCAGCTTAGAGGGACACCCGATTTGGCAGTACTTC.

This chain connects TRBV25-1 to TRBJ2-1, with no clear D. The CDR3 is 14 residues long. In germline, CDR1 is MGHDK, CDR2 SYGVNS. V lost 1 base, J lost 4 bases, and 8 bases lay in between. The CDR3 DNA sequence: TGTGCCAGCAGTGAATCCCCTGCTTACAATGAGCAGTTCTTC. Translation gives CASSESPAYNEQFF.

The chain links TRBV7-2 to TRBJ2-5, with D hard to call. The CDR3 sequence is 12 residues long. CDR1 SGHTA and CDR2 FQGNSA come from the germline V gene. The ends were cut back, 3 bases at V and 4 bases at J, with 6 bases in the middle. The CDR3 DNA reads as TGTGCCAGCAGCTTCCTCTTAGAGACCCAGTACTTC. Translating it yields CASSFLLETQYF.

The chain uses TRBV30 and TRBJ2-1; D remains unclear. Trimming cost V 4 bases and J 4 bases, with 11 bases left between them. The length of the CDR3 is 13 residues. Per the germline V gene, CDR1 is GTSNPN and CDR2 is SVGIG (reference sequence). For the CDR3, the DNA is TGTGCCTGGAACACCCCCCCGTACAATGAGCAGTTCTTC. Encoded protein: CAWNTPPYNEQFF.

This clone is a singleton in its sample. J is TRBJ2-3 and V is TRBV10-3, with 11 bases that match TRBD2. The CDR3 runs to 17 residues. J gave up 0 bases and V 9 bases, and 11 bases lay outside the gene matches. The V gene's germline CDR1 is ENHRY and CDR2 SYGVKD. The CDR3 spells CAIRPVAGGISTDTQYF. CDR3 coding DNA: TGTGCCATTAGGCCGGTAGCGGGGGGGATTAGCACAGATACGCAGTATTTT.

V is TRBV5-4 and J is TRBJ2-1; 15 bases agree with TRBD2. After removal of 3 bases from V and 1 base from J, the junction contained 8 bases not matched to a gene. The length of the CDR3 is 19 residues. Germline loops: CDR1 SGHNT, CDR2 YYREEE (reference sequence). In DNA form, the CDR3 reads TGTGCCAGCAGCTGGGGACTAGCGGGAGGACCGCAGTCCTACAATGAGCAGTTCTTC. Translating it yields CASSWGLAGGPQSYNEQFF.

The chain joins TRBV28 to TRBJ2-5; 8 nucleotides align to TRBD1. J lost 5 bases, V lost 5 bases, and 10 bases had no gene match. The CDR3 is 15 residues long. From germline, CDR1 is MDHEN and CDR2 SYDVKM. The CDR3 loop is CASSPPGGVGETQYF. The CDR3 DNA reads as TGTGCCAGCAGTCCTCCAGGGGGCGTCGGGGAGACCCAGTACTTC.

The rearrangement links TRBV7-2 to TRBJ2-7, with 9 bases that match TRBD1. Germline V gene sequence: CDR1 SGHTA, CDR2 FQGNSA. Unmatched junction bases numbered 5, after V lost 1 base and J lost 4 bases. This CDR3 contains 15 residues. DNA for the CDR3: TGTGCCAGCAGCTTAGGTTGGACAGGGGAATACGAGCAGTACTTC. This translates into CASSLGWTGEYEQYF.

This clone was seen more than once but under ten times. The rearrangement joins TRBV5-4 to TRBJ1-6; D remains ambiguous. CDR3 size: 16 residues. The germline V gene encodes CDR1 SGHNT and CDR2 YYREEE (reference sequence). The V end lost 1 base, the J end lost 6 bases, and 14 bases lay between the germline ends. The CDR3 loop is CASSLFGQNVNSPLHF. CDR3 DNA: TGTGCCAGCAGCTTGTTCGGGCAGAACGTTAATTCACCCCTCCACTTT.

A few counts support this clone. The CDR3 reads CASSAYQGQGGTDTQYF. The CDR3 nucleotides read TGTGCCAGCAGTGCCTACCAAGGACAGGGAGGCACAGATACGCAGTATTTT. The genes are TRBV6-1 and TRBJ2-3; TRBD1 agrees at 8 bases. The V and J ends lost 4 bases and 1 base, in that order; junction bases with no gene match: 10. From germline, CDR1 is MNHNS and CDR2 SASEGT. The CDR3 is made up of 17 amino acids.

The gene calls are TRBV20-1 and TRBJ1-1; D is unresolved. In germline, CDR1 is DFQATT, CDR2 SNEGSKA (reference sequence). This CDR3 comprises 11 residues. In nucleotides, the CDR3 is TGCAAAGGGTCGGAGAACACTGAAGCTTTCTTT. This codes for CKGSENTEAFF.

This rearrangement joins TRBV19 to TRBJ2-3; possibly TRBD1 for D (5 bases). Between the trimmed V and J ends, which lost 4 bases and 5 bases, there was a span of 13 bases. The CDR3 covers 14 residues. The germline V gene encodes CDR1 LNHDA and CDR2 SQIVND (reference sequence). The CDR3 loop reads CASSRGRAGDTQYF. The DNA for the CDR3 is TGTGCCAGTAGTAGGGGCAGGGCCGGAGATACGCAGTATTTT.

V usage is TRBV11-2 and J usage is TRBJ2-1; D is undetermined. Trimming stripped 3 bases from V and 0 bases from J, with 12 bases between. Germline-derived CDR1 and CDR2 are SGHAT and FQNNGV. This CDR3 contains 16 residues. CDR3: CASSLFRAVSYNEQFF. The CDR3 region has the DNA TGTGCCAGCAGCTTGTTTCGGGCCGTCTCCTACAATGAGCAGTTCTTC.

Concerning this clone: One junction end does not reproduce the germline sequence, and a read error may be involved. This chain joins TRBV12-3 or TRBV12-4 and TRBJ1-1, with D maybe TRBD1 (6 bases). This CDR3 contains 13 residues. CDR3: CASTFTGNIEAFF. Written as DNA, the CDR3 is TGTGCCAGCACCTTTACAGGGAACATTGAAGCTTTCTTT.

This clone was counted once. The CDR3 bases are TGTGCCAGTACCCTTAGAATTAGCACAGATACGCAGTATTTT. Translating it yields CASTLRISTDTQYF. The chain combines TRBV19 with TRBJ2-3; the D is unclear. In germline, CDR1 is LNHDA, CDR2 SQIVND (reference sequence). The V end was cut by 7 bases, the J end by 0 bases, with 11 bases between. The CDR3 loop spans 14 amino acids.

The chain joins TRBV15 to TRBJ2-7; tentative D call: TRBD1 (5 bases). CDR3 length: 14 amino acids. The V gene's germline CDR1 is LNHNV and CDR2 YYDKDF (reference sequence). With 3 bases removed from V and 2 bases from J, the gap between germline ends came to 11 bases. This chain's CDR3 is CATSRMVGAYEQYF. The CDR3 DNA reads TGTGCCACCAGCAGGATGGTAGGGGCCTACGAGCAGTACTTC.